This T cell receptor (beta chain) was obtained from a study of monozygotic twins with inflammatory bowel disease. TCRdb re-called the 5' RACE reads; one entry per CDR3 protein, DNA not given. With about 130,000 distinct CDR3 sequences in the sample, the ten largest clones hold about 1.2%. The CDR3 runs to 16 residues. CDR1 is SGHRS, CDR2 YFSETQ, per germline. Source material: blood. The chain couples TRBV5-1 to TRBJ1-5; TCRdb's D call of TRBD1 is untestable without DNA. This TCR came from a human donor with ulcerative colitis or Crohn's disease, or a healthy co-twin of an affected twin (not recorded which). CDR3 protein: CASSSRDRDLSQPQHF. Full variable domain (rest looked up from reference TRBV5-1 and TRBJ1-5): KAGVTQTPRYLIKTRGQQVTLSCSPISGHRSVSWYQQTPGQGLQFLFEYFSETQRNKGNFPGRFSGRQFSNSRSEMNVSTLELGDSALYLCASSSRDRDLSQPQHFGDGTRLSIL.